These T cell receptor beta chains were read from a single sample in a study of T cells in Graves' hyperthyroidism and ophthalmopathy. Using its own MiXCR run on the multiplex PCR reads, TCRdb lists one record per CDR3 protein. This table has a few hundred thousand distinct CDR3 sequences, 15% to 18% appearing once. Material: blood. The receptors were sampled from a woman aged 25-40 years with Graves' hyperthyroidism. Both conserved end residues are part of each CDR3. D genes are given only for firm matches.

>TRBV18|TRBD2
CASSAGLAGWDEQYF
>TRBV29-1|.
CVITGWRGYTF
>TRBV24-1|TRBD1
CATSDTGTGDQPQHF
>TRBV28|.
CASSYSSLSSGNTIYF
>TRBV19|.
CASSILGRNTEAFF
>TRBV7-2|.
CASSYGTNPGGELFF
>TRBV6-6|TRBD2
CASSYSPAGVSDTQYF
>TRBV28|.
CASHTPGYEQYF
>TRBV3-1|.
CASSFQGEQYF
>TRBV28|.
CASSLNFGELFF
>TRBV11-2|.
CASSSGGLRWNTEAFF
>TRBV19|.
CASSLASDSYNEQFF
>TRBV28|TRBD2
CASSPGLAGVEDTQYF
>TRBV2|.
CASSYGQLVGYTF
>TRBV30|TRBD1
CAWSVQGGATEQYF
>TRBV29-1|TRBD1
CSVAHRGRSGANVLTF
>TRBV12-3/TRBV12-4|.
CASSPLSSYNEQFF
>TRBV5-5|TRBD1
CASRPDRVLTGELFF